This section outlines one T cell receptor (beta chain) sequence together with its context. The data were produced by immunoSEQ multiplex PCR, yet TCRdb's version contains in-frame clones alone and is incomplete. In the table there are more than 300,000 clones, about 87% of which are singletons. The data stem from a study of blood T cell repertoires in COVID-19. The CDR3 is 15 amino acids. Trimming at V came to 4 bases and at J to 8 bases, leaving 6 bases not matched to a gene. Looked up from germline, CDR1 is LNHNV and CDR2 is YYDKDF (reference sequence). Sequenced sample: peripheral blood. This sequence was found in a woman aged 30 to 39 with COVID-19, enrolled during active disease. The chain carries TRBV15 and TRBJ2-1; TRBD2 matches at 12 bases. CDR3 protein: CATSMGLAGGDEQFF. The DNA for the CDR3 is TGTGCCACCAGCATGGGACTAGCGGGTGGAGATGAGCAGTTCTTC. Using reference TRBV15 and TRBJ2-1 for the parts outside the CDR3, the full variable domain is DAMVIQNPRYQVTQFGKPVTLSCSQTLNHNVMYWYQQKSSQAPKLLFHYYDKDFNNEADTPDNFQSRRPNTSFCFLDIRSPGLGDTAMYLCATSMGLAGGDEQFFGPGTRLTVL.